This T cell receptor beta chain derives from a study of T cells in Graves' hyperthyroidism and ophthalmopathy. A remark on this clonotype: Its antigen is unidentified. Since a much larger clone is just one base distant, this may be a read error.

The CDR3 consists of 15 residues. V lost 5 bases to trimming and J lost 2 bases, with 14 bases between them. Germline V lookup: CDR1 SGHVS, CDR2 FNYEAQ. Researchers amplified the TCR beta CDR3 regions from RNA transcripts. Primed by the HTBI set, a first-round RT-PCR was run on the TCR CDR3. In TCRdb, the multiplex PCR reads were re-called with MiXCR into one record per CDR3 protein. The sample holds some 350,000 distinct CDR3 sequences, 15% to 18% seen once. Study-wide results and caveats: Researchers found most expanded thyroid clonotypes above 0.001 in blood as well. The model foresaw ophthalmopathy a median around 6 months prior to onset.

Uncontrolled infection, other autoimmune disease, pregnancy or lactation disqualified patients from enrolment. Together with thyroid ultrasound, orbital computed tomography, serum thyroxine and TRAb, clinical symptoms were used for diagnoses. This rearrangement joins TRBV7-6 to TRBJ2-3, with D possibly being TRBD1 or TRBD2 (5 bases each). The sequence was collected from a woman between 18 and 29 years old with Graves' hyperthyroidism that later progressed to Graves' ophthalmopathy. The specimen sequenced was blood. The CDR3, as DNA: TGTGCCAGCAGCCCCCTCGGGGCGGTCACAGATACGCAGTATTTT. Residues: CASSPLGAVTDTQYF.